This T cell receptor (beta chain) was captured in a study of CD8+ T cells in alopecia areata (dated by TCRdb to the late 2010s). For context, the study as a whole: Treated patients were enrolled in an open-label pilot trial of oral tofacitinib, 5 to 10 mg twice daily, for moderate-to-severe alopecia areata. Tofacitinib was given for 6 to 18 months, followed by 6 months of follow-up off drug to assess delayed response and recurrence. The study used high-throughput TCRbeta sequencing to examine T cell clonal expansion in alopecia areata, in both the C3H/HeJ mouse model and human patients. Scalp tissue and sorted CD4+ and CD8+ peripheral blood T cells from patchy and totalis/universalis alopecia areata patients and from healthy controls were covered by human TCRbeta sequencing. Tofacitinib-treated patients had biopsies at baseline and at 4 and 24 weeks of treatment, with a later scalp biopsy in several patients. Clonality in the scalp was compared among normal scalp (n=4), patchy alopecia areata scalp (n=8), and alopecia totalis/universalis scalp (n=8). RNA was obtained with the PAXgene miRNA kit for fixed scalp, the miRNeasy kit for PBMCs, and the RNeasy kit for mouse skin. TCRbeta CDR3 regions were amplified by immunoSEQ multiplex PCR with 35 Vbeta forward and 13 Jbeta reverse primers.

Libraries were prepared through the immunoSEQ multiplex PCR assay. To provide template for TCR sequencing, every sample had RNA extracted and reverse transcribed into cDNA. SuperScript III was used for first-strand cDNA synthesis, primed with a 2:1 mix of oligo-dT and random hexamers. A synthetic immune receptor repertoire was used to measure amplification bias, and any remaining bias was corrected computationally. The authors processed their data as follows. Raw reads were preprocessed to remove errors, and CDR3 was defined according to IMGT conventions as the region from the conserved cysteine to phenylalanine. To get clonality, Shannon entropy was normalized by log2 of the number of productive unique TCRs and the result was subtracted from 1. CD4 or CD8 identity of scalp clones was inferred by cross-referencing scalp TCRbeta sequences with sorted blood CD4 and CD8 repertoires. TCRdb limited this immuneACCESS table to in-frame rearrangements with V and J called. A share of clones is missing; checked studies link under half to unresolved V genes, and the rest is unexplained. That table supplies the V and J calls and clone size; D and trimming were determined from the DNA. The sample table records more than 150,000 clones; around 50% of these occur just once. 15% to 20% of the sample comes from the top ten.

General study outcomes and caveats: Compared with mice, TCR sequences shared between patients were less clear, possibly partly because of HLA diversity across the patient population. Scalp TCR repertoire analysis is complicated because resident alphabeta T cells in normal human skin are also sequenced, whereas mouse skin is dominated by gammadelta T cells. Compared with normal scalp, lesional scalp had higher clonality and more expanded CD8+ clones, particularly in alopecia totalis/universalis, a pattern that suggests antigenic drive.

From the cysteine up to the phenylalanine, the CDR3 has a length of 13 residues. This entry keeps only the CDR3 DNA: 39 bases, framed from base 1. Compared with germline, V lacks 6 bases and J lacks 6 bases; bases without a gene match: 3. CDR1 and CDR2 are drawn from the germline V gene: SGHAT, FQNNGV. The sample's time point label, in plain terms: baseline before oral tofacitinib. Lesional scalp punch biopsies and peripheral blood were obtained from alopecia areata patients. After PBMCs were isolated by density centrifugation and stained for CD3, CD4 and CD8, a FACSAria was used to sort CD4+ and CD8+ T cells. As to this clone: This clone's antigen is unknown. No clone much larger than this one lies a single base away; base qualities are absent.

The source was CD8+ T cells sorted from blood, collected at week 0. The source of this sequence is a human donor with alopecia areata. The rearranged chain carries TRBV11-2 and TRBJ2-1, with 9 bases in between that match TRBD1. The nucleotide sequence reads as follows: TGTGCCAGCAGTTGGGACAGGGTCAATGAGCAGTTCTTC. Translated, it gives CASSWDRVNEQFF.